The rows below give T cell receptor beta chains drawn from one sample of a study of cytomegalovirus exposure and HLA in healthy donors. Assay: immunoSEQ multiplex PCR; the TCRdb copy retains only in-frame clones and omits some. The profile shows roughly 120,000 clones, around 73% of them singletons. Source material: PBMCs. Receptors originate from a man aged 55 to 70 in good health and CMV-seropositive. CDR3s include the opening cysteine and the closing phenylalanine or tryptophan. The D gene is left open where the match is weak. A row's size may be missing; if present it is once, few, many or a size class.

CDR3 DNA	CDR3 protein	D gene	J gene	clone size	V gene
TGCGCCAGCAGCCTACAGGGGGCTGGCTACACCTTC	CASSLQGAGYTF	TRBD1	TRBJ1-2	few	TRBV10-2
TGCGCCAGCAGCCAAGCAGGCACAGGGAGTAGTAATGAGCAGTTCTTC	CASSQAGTGSSNEQFF	NA	TRBJ2-1	few	TRBV4-1
TGTGATGGGACAGTACGTTTCGGAAACACCATATATTTT	CDGTVRFGNTIYF	TRBD1	TRBJ1-3	NA	TRBV6-4
TGTGCCAGCAGAAGTTACGGGACATCGAACTATGGCTACACCTTC	CASRSYGTSNYGYTF	NA	TRBJ1-2	NA	TRBV28
TGTGCCAGCAGTACCGACAGGGGCCTTTACTCTGGAAACACCATATATTTT	CASSTDRGLYSGNTIYF	TRBD1	TRBJ1-3	NA	TRBV5-4
TGTGCCATCAGTGCACAGACAGGGGGCCAATCACCCCTCCACTTT	CAISAQTGGQSPLHF	TRBD1	TRBJ1-6	NA	TRBV10-3
TGTGCCAGCAGCCATAAGTGGCAACACTCTGGAAACACCATATATTTT	CASSHKWQHSGNTIYF	NA	TRBJ1-3	NA	TRBV4-2
TGTGCCTGGAACCCAACGGGATCCACAGATACGCAGTATTTT	CAWNPTGSTDTQYF	NA	TRBJ2-3	NA	TRBV30
TGTGCCAGCACCAGTTCAGGGGCCTACGAGCAGTACTTC	CASTSSGAYEQYF	NA	TRBJ2-7	NA	TRBV5-6
TGTGCCAGCAGGGAATATGAAGGGGCCTCTGGAAACACCATATATTTT	CASREYEGASGNTIYF	NA	TRBJ1-3	few	TRBV6-1
TGTGCCTGGAGTAGACAAGATGAGCAGTTCTTC	CAWSRQDEQFF	NA	TRBJ2-1	NA	TRBV30
TGTGCCAGCAGCTTGGTTAGGGGCGTGGATAGGGAGACCCAGTACTTC	CASSLVRGVDRETQYF	NA	TRBJ2-5	NA	TRBV5-5